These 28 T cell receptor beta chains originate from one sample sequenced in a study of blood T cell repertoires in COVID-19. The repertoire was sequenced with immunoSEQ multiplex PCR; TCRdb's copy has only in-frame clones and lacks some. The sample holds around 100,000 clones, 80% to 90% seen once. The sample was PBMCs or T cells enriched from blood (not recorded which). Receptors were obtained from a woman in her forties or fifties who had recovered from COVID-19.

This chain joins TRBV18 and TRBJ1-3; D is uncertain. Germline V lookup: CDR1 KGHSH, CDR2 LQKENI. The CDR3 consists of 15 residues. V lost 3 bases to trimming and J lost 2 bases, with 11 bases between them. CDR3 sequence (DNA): TGTGCCAGCTCACCCCAGGTAACAGCTGGAAACACCATATATTTT. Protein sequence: CASSPQVTAGNTIYF.

In DNA form, the CDR3 reads TGTGCCAGCAGCCGACTAGCGGGATCGTCCAATGAGCAGTTCTTC. Translated, it gives CASSRLAGSSNEQFF. The J gene is TRBJ2-1, the V gene TRBV7-3; 11 bases line up with TRBD2. Germline CDR1 is SGHTA and CDR2 is FQGTGA. CDR3 length equals 15 residues. Trimming cost V 5 bases and J 6 bases; bases outside gene matches: 6.

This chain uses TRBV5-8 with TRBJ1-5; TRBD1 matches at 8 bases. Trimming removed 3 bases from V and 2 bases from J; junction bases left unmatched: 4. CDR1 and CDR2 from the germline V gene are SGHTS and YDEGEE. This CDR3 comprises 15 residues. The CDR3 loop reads CASSSGQAGNQPQHF. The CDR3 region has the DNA TGTGCCAGCAGCTCGGGACAGGCGGGCAATCAGCCCCAGCATTTT. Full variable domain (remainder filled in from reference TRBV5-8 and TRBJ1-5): EAGVTQSPTHLIKTRGQQATLRCSPISGHTSVYWYQQALGLGLQFLLWYDEGEERNRGNFPPRFSGRQFPNYSSELNVNALELEDSALYLCASSSGQAGNQPQHFGDGTRLSIL.

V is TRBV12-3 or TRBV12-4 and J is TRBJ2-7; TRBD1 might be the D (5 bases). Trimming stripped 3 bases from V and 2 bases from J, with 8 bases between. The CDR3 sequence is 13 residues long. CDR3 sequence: CASSLADTYEQYF. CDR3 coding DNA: TGTGCCAGCAGTTTGGCGGACACCTACGAGCAGTACTTC.

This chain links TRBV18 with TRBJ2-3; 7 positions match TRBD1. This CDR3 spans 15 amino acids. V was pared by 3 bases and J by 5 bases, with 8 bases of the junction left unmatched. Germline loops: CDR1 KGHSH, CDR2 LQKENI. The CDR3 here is CASSPSLGGRDTQYF. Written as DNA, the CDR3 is TGTGCCAGCTCACCTTCTCTAGGGGGCCGAGATACGCAGTATTTT. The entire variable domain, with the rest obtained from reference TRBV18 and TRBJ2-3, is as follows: NAGVMQNPRHLVRRRGQEARLRCSPMKGHSHVYWYRQLPEEGLKFMVYLQKENIIDESGMPKERFSAEFPKEGPSILRIQQVVRGDSAAYFCASSPSLGGRDTQYFGPGTRLTVL.

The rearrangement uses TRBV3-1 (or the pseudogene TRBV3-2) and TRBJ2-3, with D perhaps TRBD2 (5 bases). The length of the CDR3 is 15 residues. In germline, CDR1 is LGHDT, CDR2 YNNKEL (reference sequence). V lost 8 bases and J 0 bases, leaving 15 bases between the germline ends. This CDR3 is CASVQSGASTDTQYF. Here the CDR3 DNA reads TGTGCCAGCGTTCAAAGCGGAGCTAGCACAGATACGCAGTATTTT.

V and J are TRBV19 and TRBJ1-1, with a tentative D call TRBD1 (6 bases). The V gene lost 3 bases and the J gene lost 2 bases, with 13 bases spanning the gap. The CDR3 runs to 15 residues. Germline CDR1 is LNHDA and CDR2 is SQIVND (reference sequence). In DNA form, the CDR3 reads TGTGCCAGTAGTATTCTTTGGGGGCACAACACTGAAGCTTTCTTT. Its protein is CASSILWGHNTEAFF.

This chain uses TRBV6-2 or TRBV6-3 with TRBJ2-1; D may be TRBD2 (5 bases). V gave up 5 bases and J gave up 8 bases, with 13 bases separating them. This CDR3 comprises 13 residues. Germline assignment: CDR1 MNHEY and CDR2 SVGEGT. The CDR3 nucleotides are TGTGCCAGCAGTCGGGGTCTAGCCGATGAGCAGTTCTTC. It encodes CASSRGLADEQFF.

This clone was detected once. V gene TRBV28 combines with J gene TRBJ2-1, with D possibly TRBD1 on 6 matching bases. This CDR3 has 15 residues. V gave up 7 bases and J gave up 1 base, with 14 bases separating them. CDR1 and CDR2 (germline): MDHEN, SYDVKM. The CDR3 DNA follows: TGTGCCAGCATTGGGCGGACAGCATCCTACAATGAGCAGTTCTTC. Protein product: CASIGRTASYNEQFF.

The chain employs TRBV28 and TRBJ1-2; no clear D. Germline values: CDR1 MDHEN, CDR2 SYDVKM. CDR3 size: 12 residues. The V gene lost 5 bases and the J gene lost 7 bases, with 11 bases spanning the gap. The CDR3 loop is CASSENPTGYTF. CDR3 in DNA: TGTGCCAGCAGTGAAAACCCTACTGGCTACACCTTC.

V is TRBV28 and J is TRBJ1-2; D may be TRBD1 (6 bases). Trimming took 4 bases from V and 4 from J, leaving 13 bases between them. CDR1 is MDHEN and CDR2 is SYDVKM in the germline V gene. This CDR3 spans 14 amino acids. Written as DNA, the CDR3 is TGTGCCAGCAGTTACAGGGAAGCCGGCTATGGCTACACCTTC. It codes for CASSYREAGYGYTF.

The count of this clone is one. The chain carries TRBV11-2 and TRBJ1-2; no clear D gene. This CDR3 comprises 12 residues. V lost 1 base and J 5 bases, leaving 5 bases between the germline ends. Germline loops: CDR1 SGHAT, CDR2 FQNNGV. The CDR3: CASSLGLYGYTF. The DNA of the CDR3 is TGTGCCAGCAGCTTAGGCCTATATGGCTACACCTTC.

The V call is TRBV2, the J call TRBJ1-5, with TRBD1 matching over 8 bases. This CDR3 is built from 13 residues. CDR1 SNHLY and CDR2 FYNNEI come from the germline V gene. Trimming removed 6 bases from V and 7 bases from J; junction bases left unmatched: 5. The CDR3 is CASRQGAEQPQHF. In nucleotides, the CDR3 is TGTGCCAGCAGGCAGGGGGCGGAACAGCCCCAGCATTTT.

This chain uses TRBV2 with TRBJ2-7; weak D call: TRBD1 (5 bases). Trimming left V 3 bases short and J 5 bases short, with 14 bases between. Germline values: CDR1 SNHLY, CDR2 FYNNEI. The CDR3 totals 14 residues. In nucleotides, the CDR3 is TGTGCCAGCAGTGAGCAGGGTTCAGGTAACGAGCAGTACTTC. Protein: CASSEQGSGNEQYF.

The CDR3 DNA reads TGTGCCAGCAGTCGGAACGGGGGAGAGGGCGAGCAGTACTTC. Translated, it gives CASSRNGGEGEQYF. This sequence joins TRBV27 and TRBJ2-7; TRBD2 might be the D (6 bases). Germline values: CDR1 MNHEY, CDR2 SMNVEV (reference sequence). Deletions cut 5 bases from V and 6 bases from J, with 17 bases between. This CDR3 is built from 14 residues.

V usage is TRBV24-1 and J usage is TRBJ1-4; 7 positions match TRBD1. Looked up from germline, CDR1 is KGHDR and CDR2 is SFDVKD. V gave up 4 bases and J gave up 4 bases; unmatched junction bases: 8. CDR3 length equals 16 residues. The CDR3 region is CATSETGTASNEKLFF. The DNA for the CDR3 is TGTGCCACCAGTGAAACCGGGACAGCGAGTAATGAAAAACTGTTTTTT.

This CDR3 reads CASSQAAGSGNTIYF. The DNA of the CDR3 is TGCGCCAGCAGCCAAGCGGCAGGGTCTGGAAACACCATATATTTT. The rearrangement joins TRBV4-1 to TRBJ1-3; a weak D match, TRBD1 (5 bases). The CDR3 extends over 15 amino acids. CDR1 and CDR2 (germline): MGHRA, YSYEKL. V shed 1 base and J shed 1 base, with 8 bases lying between them.

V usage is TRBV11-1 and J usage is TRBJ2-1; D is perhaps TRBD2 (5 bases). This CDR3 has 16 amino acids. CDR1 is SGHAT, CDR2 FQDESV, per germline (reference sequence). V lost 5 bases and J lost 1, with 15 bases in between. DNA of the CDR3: TGTGCCAGCAGCCTCCAGCGGCCTGGATCCTACAATGAGCAGTTCTTC. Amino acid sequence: CASSLQRPGSYNEQFF.

In nucleotides, the CDR3 is TGTGCCACCAGCAGGGAGACTAGCGGGTTATCTGAGCAGTACTTC. It codes for CATSRETSGLSEQYF. The V call is TRBV15, the J call TRBJ2-7; 10 nucleotides match TRBD2. The V segment lost 3 bases and the J segment 7 bases; nucleotides outside the gene matches: 9. Germline-derived CDR1 and CDR2 are LNHNV and YYDKDF (reference sequence). The CDR3 is 15 residues long.

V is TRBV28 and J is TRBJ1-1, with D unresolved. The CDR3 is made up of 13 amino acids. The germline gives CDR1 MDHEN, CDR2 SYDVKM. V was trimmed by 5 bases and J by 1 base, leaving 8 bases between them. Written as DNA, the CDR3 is TGTGCCAGCAGTCTACGACAGAACACTGAAGCTTTCTTT. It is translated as CASSLRQNTEAFF.

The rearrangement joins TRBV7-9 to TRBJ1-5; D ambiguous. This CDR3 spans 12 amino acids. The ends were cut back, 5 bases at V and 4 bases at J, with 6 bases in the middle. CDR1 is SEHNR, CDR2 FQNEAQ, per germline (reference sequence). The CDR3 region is CASSNSNQPQHF. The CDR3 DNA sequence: TGTGCCAGCAGCAACAGTAATCAGCCCCAGCATTTT.

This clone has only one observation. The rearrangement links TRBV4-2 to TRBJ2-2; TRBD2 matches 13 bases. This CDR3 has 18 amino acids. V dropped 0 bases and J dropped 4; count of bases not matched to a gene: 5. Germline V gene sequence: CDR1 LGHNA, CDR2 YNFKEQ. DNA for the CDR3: TGTGCCAGCAGCCAAGAACCCGGACTAGCGGGAGTCACCGGGGAGCTGTTTTTT. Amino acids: CASSQEPGLAGVTGELFF.

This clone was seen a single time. The CDR3 region is CASSEASSGRDTQYF. The DNA for the CDR3 is TGCGCCAGCAGTGAGGCTTCTAGCGGGAGGGATACGCAGTATTTT. The rearrangement joins TRBV10-1 to TRBJ2-3; 11 bases match TRBD2. This CDR3 is 15 amino acids long. With V trimmed by 2 bases and J by 6 bases, 4 bases remained unmatched. CDR1 WNHNN and CDR2 SYGVQD come from the germline V gene (reference sequence).

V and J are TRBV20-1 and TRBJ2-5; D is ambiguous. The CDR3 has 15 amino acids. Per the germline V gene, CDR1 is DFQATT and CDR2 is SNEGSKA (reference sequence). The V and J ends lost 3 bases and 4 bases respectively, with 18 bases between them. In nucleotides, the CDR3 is TGCAGTGCTAGTCTCCGGGTCCTCCCCCCAGAGACCCAGTACTTC. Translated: CSASLRVLPPETQYF.

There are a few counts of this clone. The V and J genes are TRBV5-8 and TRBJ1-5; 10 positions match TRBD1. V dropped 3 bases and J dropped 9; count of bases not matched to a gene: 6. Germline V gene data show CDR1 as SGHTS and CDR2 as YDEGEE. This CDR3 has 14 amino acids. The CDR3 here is CASSWGQGSRPQHF. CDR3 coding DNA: TGTGCCAGCAGCTGGGGACAGGGGAGCCGGCCCCAGCATTTT.

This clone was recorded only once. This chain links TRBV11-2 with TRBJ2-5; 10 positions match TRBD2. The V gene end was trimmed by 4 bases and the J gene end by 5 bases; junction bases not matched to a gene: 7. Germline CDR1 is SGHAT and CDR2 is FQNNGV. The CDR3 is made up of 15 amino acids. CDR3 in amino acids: CASSSPSGGRETQYF. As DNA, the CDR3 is TGTGCCAGCAGCTCCCCTAGCGGGGGCAGGGAGACCCAGTACTTC.

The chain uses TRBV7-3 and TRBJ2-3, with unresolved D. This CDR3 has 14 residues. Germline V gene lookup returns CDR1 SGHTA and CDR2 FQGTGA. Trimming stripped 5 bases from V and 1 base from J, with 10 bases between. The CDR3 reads CASSRLSGTDTQYF. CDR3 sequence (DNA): TGTGCCAGCAGCCGCCTCTCGGGCACAGATACGCAGTATTTT.

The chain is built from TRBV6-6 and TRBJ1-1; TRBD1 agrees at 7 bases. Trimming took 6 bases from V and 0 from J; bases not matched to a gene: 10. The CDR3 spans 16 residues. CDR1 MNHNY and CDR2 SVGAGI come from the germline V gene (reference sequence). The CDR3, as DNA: TGTGCCAGCAGACCGAACAGGGGCCCAATGAACACTGAAGCTTTCTTT. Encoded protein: CASRPNRGPMNTEAFF.